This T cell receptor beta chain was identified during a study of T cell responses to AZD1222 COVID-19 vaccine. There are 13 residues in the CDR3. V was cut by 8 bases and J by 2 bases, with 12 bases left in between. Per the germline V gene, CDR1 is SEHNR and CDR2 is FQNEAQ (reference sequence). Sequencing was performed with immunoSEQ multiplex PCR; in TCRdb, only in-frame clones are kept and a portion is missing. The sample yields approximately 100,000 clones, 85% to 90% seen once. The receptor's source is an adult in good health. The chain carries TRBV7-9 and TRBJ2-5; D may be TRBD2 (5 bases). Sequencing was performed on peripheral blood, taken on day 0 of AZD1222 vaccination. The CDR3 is CASLDFPQETQYF. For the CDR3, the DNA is TGTGCCAGCCTGGACTTTCCACAAGAGACCCAGTACTTC.